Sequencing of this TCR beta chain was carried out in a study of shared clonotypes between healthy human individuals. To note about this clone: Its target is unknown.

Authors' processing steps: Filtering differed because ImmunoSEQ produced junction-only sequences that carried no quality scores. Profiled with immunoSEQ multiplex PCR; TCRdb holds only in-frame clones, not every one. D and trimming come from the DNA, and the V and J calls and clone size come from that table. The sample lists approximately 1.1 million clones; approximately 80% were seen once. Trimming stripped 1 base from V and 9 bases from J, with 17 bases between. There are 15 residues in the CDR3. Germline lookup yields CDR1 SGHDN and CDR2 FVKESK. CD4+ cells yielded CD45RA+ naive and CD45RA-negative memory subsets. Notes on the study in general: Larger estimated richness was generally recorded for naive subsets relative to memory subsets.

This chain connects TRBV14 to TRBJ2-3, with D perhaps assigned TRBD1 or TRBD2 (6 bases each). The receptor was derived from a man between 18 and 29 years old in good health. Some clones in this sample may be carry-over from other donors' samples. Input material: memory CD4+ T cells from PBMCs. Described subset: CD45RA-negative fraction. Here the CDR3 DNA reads TGTGCCAGCAGCCAAGCTCTAGGGGGGCAAGGAACGCAGTATTTT. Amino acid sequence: CASSQALGGQGTQYF.